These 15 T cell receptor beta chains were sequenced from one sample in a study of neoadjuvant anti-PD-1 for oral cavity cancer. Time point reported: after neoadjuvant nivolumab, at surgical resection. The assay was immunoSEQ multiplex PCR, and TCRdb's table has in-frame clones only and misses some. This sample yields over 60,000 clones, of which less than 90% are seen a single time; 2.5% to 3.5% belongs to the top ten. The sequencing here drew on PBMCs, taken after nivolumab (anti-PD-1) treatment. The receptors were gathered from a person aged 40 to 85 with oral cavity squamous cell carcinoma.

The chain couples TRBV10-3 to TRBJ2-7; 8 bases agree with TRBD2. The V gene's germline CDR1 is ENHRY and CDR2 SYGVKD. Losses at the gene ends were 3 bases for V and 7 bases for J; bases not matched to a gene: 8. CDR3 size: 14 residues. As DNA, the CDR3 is TGTGCCATCAGTGAACGAGCGGGAGCATGGGAGCAGTACTTC. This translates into CAISERAGAWEQYF.

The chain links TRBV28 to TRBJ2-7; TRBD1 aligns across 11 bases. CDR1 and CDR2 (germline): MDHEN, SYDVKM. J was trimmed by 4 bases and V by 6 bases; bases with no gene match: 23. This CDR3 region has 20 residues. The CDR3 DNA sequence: TGTGCCAGCAGGGACCCTCGGACAGGGGGCTGGTTAGCGGGAGTGTACGAGCAGTACTTC. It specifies CASRDPRTGGWLAGVYEQYF.

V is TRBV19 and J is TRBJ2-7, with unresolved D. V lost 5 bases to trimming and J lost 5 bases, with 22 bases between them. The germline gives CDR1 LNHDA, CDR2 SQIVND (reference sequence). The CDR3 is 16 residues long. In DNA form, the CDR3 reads TGTGCCAGTAGTCCCCCCCATCAGGAACCTGGGGACGAGCAGTACTTC. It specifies CASSPPHQEPGDEQYF.

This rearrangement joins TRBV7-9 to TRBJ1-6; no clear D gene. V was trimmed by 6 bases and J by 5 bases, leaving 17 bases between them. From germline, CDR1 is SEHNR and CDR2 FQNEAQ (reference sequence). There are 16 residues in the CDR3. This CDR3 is CASRGGSGSDNSPLHF. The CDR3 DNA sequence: TGTGCCAGCAGGGGCGGTTCGGGTTCAGATAATTCACCCCTCCACTTT.

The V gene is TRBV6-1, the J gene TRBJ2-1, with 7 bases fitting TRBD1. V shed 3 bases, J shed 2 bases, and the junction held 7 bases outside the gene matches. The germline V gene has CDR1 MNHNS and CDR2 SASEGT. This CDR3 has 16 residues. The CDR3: CASSDTQGSPYNEQFF. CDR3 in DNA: TGTGCCAGCAGTGATACACAGGGGTCTCCCTACAATGAGCAGTTCTTC.

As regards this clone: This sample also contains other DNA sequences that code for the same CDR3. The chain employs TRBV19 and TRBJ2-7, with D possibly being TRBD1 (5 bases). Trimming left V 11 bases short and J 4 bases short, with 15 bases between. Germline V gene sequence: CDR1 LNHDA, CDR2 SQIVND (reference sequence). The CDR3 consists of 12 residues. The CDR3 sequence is CASGQGKYEQYF. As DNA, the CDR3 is TGTGCCTCGGGTCAGGGCAAGTACGAGCAGTACTTC.

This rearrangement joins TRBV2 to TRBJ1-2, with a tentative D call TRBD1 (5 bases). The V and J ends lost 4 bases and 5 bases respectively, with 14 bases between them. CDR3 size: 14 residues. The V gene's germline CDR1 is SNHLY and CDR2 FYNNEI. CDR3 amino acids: CASSGIGAVYGYTF. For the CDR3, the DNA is TGTGCCAGCAGTGGTATAGGGGCGGTTTATGGCTACACCTTC.

The CDR3 bases are TGTGCCAGCAGCGTAGGCGCTGGGGGCGAGGGAAACACCATATATTTT. It specifies CASSVGAGGEGNTIYF. The V call is TRBV9, the J call TRBJ1-3; D is possibly TRBD1 (6 bases). V lost 0 bases and J 4 bases, leaving 14 bases between the germline ends. CDR3 length equals 16 residues. The germline gives CDR1 SGDLS, CDR2 YYNGEE.

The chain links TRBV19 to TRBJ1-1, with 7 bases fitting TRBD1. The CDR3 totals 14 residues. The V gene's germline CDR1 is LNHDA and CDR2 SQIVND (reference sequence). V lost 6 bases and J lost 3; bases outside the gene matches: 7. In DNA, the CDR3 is TGTGCCAGTAGCCGTGCCGGGACAGACACTGAAGCTTTCTTT. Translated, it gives CASSRAGTDTEAFF. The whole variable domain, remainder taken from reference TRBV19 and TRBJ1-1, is DGGITQSPKYLFRKEGQNVTLSCEQNLNHDAMYWYRQDPGQGLRLIYYSQIVNDFQKGDIAEGYSVSREKKESFPLTVTSAQKNPTAFYLCASSRAGTDTEAFFGQGTRLTVV.

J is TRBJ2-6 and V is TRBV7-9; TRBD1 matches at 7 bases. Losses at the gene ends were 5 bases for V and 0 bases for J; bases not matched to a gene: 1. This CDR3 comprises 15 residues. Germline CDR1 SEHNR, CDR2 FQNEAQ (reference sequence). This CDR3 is CASSPGGSGANVLTF. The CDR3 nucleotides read TGTGCCAGCAGCCCAGGGGGCTCTGGGGCCAACGTCCTGACTTTC.

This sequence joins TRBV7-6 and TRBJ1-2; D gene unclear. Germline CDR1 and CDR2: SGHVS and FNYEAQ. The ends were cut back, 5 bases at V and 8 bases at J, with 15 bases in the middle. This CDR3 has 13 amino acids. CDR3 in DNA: TGTGCCAGCAGCCCATACCGGACGGCAGGCTACACCTTC. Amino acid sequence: CASSPYRTAGYTF.

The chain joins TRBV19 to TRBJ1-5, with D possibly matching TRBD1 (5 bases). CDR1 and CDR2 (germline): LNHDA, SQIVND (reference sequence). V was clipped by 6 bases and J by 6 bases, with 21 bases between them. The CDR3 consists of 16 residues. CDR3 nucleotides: TGTGCCAGTAGATGGGGGGAGGGCAGGGCTGTTCAGCCCCAGCATTTT. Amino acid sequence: CASRWGEGRAVQPQHF.

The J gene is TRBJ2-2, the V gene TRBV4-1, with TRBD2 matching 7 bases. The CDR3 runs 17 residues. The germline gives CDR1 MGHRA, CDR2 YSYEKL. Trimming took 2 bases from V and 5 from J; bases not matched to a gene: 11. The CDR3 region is CASSQITPLGGTGELFF. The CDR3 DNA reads TGCGCCAGCAGCCAAATTACCCCTTTGGGAGGGACCGGGGAGCTGTTTTTT.

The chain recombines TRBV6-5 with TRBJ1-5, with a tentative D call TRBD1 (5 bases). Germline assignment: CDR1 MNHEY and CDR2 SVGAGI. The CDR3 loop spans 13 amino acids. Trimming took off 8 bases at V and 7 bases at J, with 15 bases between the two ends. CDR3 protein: CASSHRRDQPQHF. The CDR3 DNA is TGTGCCAGCTCCCATCGGAGGGACCAGCCCCAGCATTTT.

The CDR3 coding sequence is TGTGCCAGCAGTCCACAGGGGGCCGGGGAGCTGTTTTTT. Amino acids: CASSPQGAGELFF. The rearrangement joins TRBV11-1 to TRBJ2-2, with 8 bases that match TRBD1. CDR3 size: 13 residues. Trimming at V came to 6 bases and at J to 6 bases, leaving 3 bases not matched to a gene. Germline-derived CDR1 and CDR2 are SGHAT and FQDESV (reference sequence).